The 30 T cell receptor beta chains reported below all come from one sample, sequenced in a study of cytomegalovirus exposure and HLA in healthy donors. Amplification used 60 Vbeta primers and 13 Jbeta primers. Data came from immunoSEQ multiplex PCR; TCRdb stores just in-frame clones and leaves some out. The profile shows approximately 150,000 clones, roughly 80% of them singletons. Sequencing input: PBMCs. These TCRs come from a male donor in good health and CMV-seronegative.

The chain couples TRBV7-9 to TRBJ2-2; 9 bases agree with TRBD2. Germline CDR1 SEHNR, CDR2 FQNEAQ (reference sequence). The CDR3 extends over 18 amino acids. V was pared by 2 bases and J by 2 bases, with 9 bases of the junction left unmatched. The CDR3 DNA is TGTGCCAGCAGCTTACGGCGCGGGGGGGCGACTAACACCGGGGAGCTGTTTTTT. It codes for CASSLRRGGATNTGELFF.

V gene TRBV2 combines with J gene TRBJ2-7; 7 bases are a match to TRBD2. The CDR3 is made up of 13 amino acids. Trimming took 6 bases from V and 2 from J; bases not matched to a gene: 4. Germline-derived CDR1 and CDR2 are SNHLY and FYNNEI. The CDR3 protein is CASSREGTYEQYF. Here the CDR3 DNA reads TGTGCCAGCAGCAGGGAGGGAACCTACGAGCAGTACTTC. Combining the CDR3 with reference TRBV2 and TRBJ2-7 gives the whole variable domain EPEVTQTPSHQVTQMGQEVILRCVPISNHLYFYWYRQILGQKVEFLVSFYNNEISEKSEIFDDQFSVERPDGSNFTLKIRSTKLEDSAMYFCASSREGTYEQYFGPGTRLTVT.

CDR3 nucleotide sequence: TGCGCCAGCAGCCTTAGAGGGACAGGACAAGCGGCAACTAATGAAAAACTGTTTTTT. This translates into CASSLRGTGQAATNEKLFF. V is TRBV4-1 and J is TRBJ1-4; 8 bases map to TRBD1. The V segment lost 4 bases and the J segment 0 bases; nucleotides outside the gene matches: 13. Germline V gene lookup returns CDR1 MGHRA and CDR2 YSYEKL. The CDR3 consists of 19 residues.

The V call is TRBV25-1, the J call TRBJ2-5; 7 bases match TRBD1. Germline assignment: CDR1 MGHDK and CDR2 SYGVNS. The CDR3 consists of 16 residues. The junction had 7 bases not matched to a gene; V was cut back by 2 bases and J by 1 base. CDR3 sequence reads: CASSERWGQSQETQYF. The CDR3 coding sequence is TGTGCCAGCAGTGAACGGTGGGGACAGAGCCAAGAGACCCAGTACTTC.

The V gene is TRBV10-1, the J gene TRBJ2-2; weak D call: TRBD1 (6 bases). This CDR3 contains 13 residues. V was cut by 5 bases and J by 3 bases, with 7 bases left in between. CDR1 and CDR2 (germline): WNHNN, SYGVQD (reference sequence). CDR3 loop: CASSNRDTGELFF. The CDR3 bases are TGCGCCAGCAGTAACAGGGACACCGGGGAGCTGTTTTTT.

The chain employs TRBV19 and TRBJ1-1; weak D call: TRBD1 (6 bases). V lost 6 bases to trimming and J lost 0 bases, with 17 bases between them. The CDR3 has 16 amino acids. Germline V CDR1 and CDR2: LNHDA, SQIVND (reference sequence). CDR3 nucleotide sequence: TGTGCCAGTAGCGAACCGGGACACCTCATGAACACTGAAGCTTTCTTT. It specifies CASSEPGHLMNTEAFF.

The rearrangement links TRBV6-6 to TRBJ1-1; 7 bases fit TRBD1. V shed 0 bases, J shed 5 bases, and the junction held 6 bases outside the gene matches. The germline CDR1 and CDR2 sequences are MNHNY and SVGAGI (reference sequence). This CDR3 is 15 amino acids long. CDR3 coding DNA: TGTGCCAGCAGTTACTCCCAGGGGGAAATGACTGAAGCTTTCTTT. Protein product: CASSYSQGEMTEAFF.

The V gene is TRBV4-1, the J gene TRBJ2-1; TRBD2 matches at 7 bases. The germline gives CDR1 MGHRA, CDR2 YSYEKL. CDR3 length equals 15 residues. Trimming took 1 base from V and 1 from J; bases not matched to a gene: 1. The CDR3 DNA reads as TGCGCCAGCAGCCAAGTGGGGGGGTCCTACAATGAGCAGTTCTTC. Protein: CASSQVGGSYNEQFF.

The rearrangement joins TRBV18 to TRBJ2-5; 7 nucleotides agree with TRBD1. Trimming cost V 3 bases and J 5 bases; bases outside gene matches: 9. Germline V gene lookup returns CDR1 KGHSH and CDR2 LQKENI. CDR3 length equals 15 residues. The CDR3 sequence is CASSPLTGVGETQYF. The CDR3, as DNA: TGTGCCAGCTCACCGTTAACAGGGGTAGGGGAGACCCAGTACTTC.

The CDR3 is CASSHRDSSNYGYTF. CDR3 sequence (DNA): TGTGCCAGCAGTCATAGGGACAGCAGCAACTATGGCTACACCTTC. This chain connects TRBV6-1 to TRBJ1-2, with 7 bases lining up with TRBD1. The CDR3 has 15 residues. V trimming: 5 bases; J trimming: 2 bases; junction bases outside the gene matches: 8. CDR1 and CDR2 from the germline V gene are MNHNS and SASEGT.

This sequence joins TRBV7-2 and TRBJ1-4, with 7 bases aligning to TRBD1. The CDR3 extends over 15 amino acids. The ends lost 5 bases at V and 2 bases at J; junction bases unmatched: 5. From germline, CDR1 is SGHTA and CDR2 FQGNSA. The CDR3 DNA is TGTGCCAGCAGCCCGGGGACAGCTACTAATGAAAAACTGTTTTTT. This translates into CASSPGTATNEKLFF.

J is TRBJ1-1 and V is TRBV18; tentative D call: TRBD1 (6 bases). This CDR3 contains 13 residues. Germline lookup yields CDR1 KGHSH and CDR2 LQKENI. V was trimmed by 5 bases and J by 3 bases, leaving 10 bases between them. The CDR3 DNA reads as TGTGCCAGCTCATTCAACAGGGACACTGAAGCTTTCTTT. It codes for CASSFNRDTEAFF.

The V call is TRBV4-1, the J call TRBJ1-1; D remains unclear. Germline V lookup: CDR1 MGHRA, CDR2 YSYEKL. The CDR3 sequence is 13 residues long. The V end lost 0 bases, the J end lost 4 bases, and 6 bases lay between the germline ends. This chain's CDR3 is CASSQDRFTEAFF. Written as DNA, the CDR3 is TGCGCCAGCAGCCAAGACAGGTTCACTGAAGCTTTCTTT.

The CDR3 DNA reads as TGTGCCAGCACCCTCTATCCTCGACAAGAGACCCAGTACTTC. It encodes CASTLYPRQETQYF. V is TRBV5-6 and J is TRBJ2-5; no reliable D call. CDR1 and CDR2 (germline): SGHDT, YYEEEE. Deletions cut 6 bases from V and 2 bases from J, with 14 bases between. This CDR3 is 14 amino acids long. The full variable domain, with the rest looked up from reference TRBV5-6 and TRBJ2-5, is DAGVTQSPTHLIKTRGQQVTLRCSPKSGHDTVSWYQQALGQGPQFIFQYYEEEERQRGNFPDRFSGHQFPNYSSELNVNALLLGDSALYLCASTLYPRQETQYFGPGTRLLVL.

V and J are TRBV4-3 and TRBJ1-2, with 9 bases matching TRBD1. Germline trimming cut 3 bases from V and 5 bases from J; bases unmatched to any gene: 10. CDR3 size: 16 residues. Germline V CDR1 and CDR2: LGHNA, YSLEER. CDR3 residues: CASSQDTTGTGYGYTF. CDR3 nucleotides: TGCGCCAGCAGCCAGGACACAACCGGGACAGGGTATGGCTACACCTTC.

This rearrangement joins TRBV6-5 to TRBJ2-5; 9 bases line up with TRBD1. The DNA end is more similar to TRBJ2-7, so the J call may be wrong. Germline CDR1 reads MNHEY; CDR2 reads SVGAGI. CDR3 size: 15 residues. The chain's CDR3 is CASSSIGQGNYEQYF. CDR3 bases: TGTGCCAGCAGTAGTATAGGACAGGGGAACTACGAGCAGTACTTC.

This chain joins TRBV4-3 and TRBJ1-5, with 8 bases that match TRBD1. CDR3 length: 15 amino acids. Losses at the gene ends were 0 bases for V and 5 bases for J; bases not matched to a gene: 3. CDR1 LGHNA and CDR2 YSLEER come from the germline V gene. As DNA, the CDR3 is TGCGCCAGCAGCCAAGATAGCAGGGGGCATCAGCCCCAGCATTTT. This translates into CASSQDSRGHQPQHF.

The chain couples TRBV5-1 to TRBJ1-2; TRBD1 matches 12 bases. The germline V gene has CDR1 SGHRS and CDR2 YFSETQ. This CDR3 region has 16 residues. Trimming at V came to 0 bases and at J to 8 bases, leaving 8 bases not matched to a gene. CDR3 loop: CASSLARDRGPWGYTF. The CDR3 coding sequence is TGCGCCAGCAGCTTGGCACGGGACAGGGGGCCGTGGGGCTACACCTTC. The variable domain in full, completed from reference TRBV5-1 and TRBJ1-2, reads KAGVTQTPRYLIKTRGQQVTLSCSPISGHRSVSWYQQTPGQGLQFLFEYFSETQRNKGNFPGRFSGRQFSNSRSEMNVSTLELGDSALYLCASSLARDRGPWGYTFGSGTRLTVV.

A single count supports this clone. The chain links TRBV4-1 to TRBJ2-7, with 8 bases lining up with TRBD1. This CDR3 is built from 15 residues. In germline, CDR1 is MGHRA, CDR2 YSYEKL. V lost 1 base, J lost 2 bases, and 4 bases stayed unmatched. The DNA for the CDR3 is TGCGCCAGCAGCCAAGCAACAGGGGGTGCCTACGAGCAGTACTTC. This encodes CASSQATGGAYEQYF.

This clone was observed a single time. This chain uses TRBV19 with TRBJ1-4; D is uncertain. This CDR3 is 16 amino acids long. The V gene lost 7 bases and the J gene lost 0 bases, with 15 bases spanning the gap. Germline CDR1 is LNHDA and CDR2 is SQIVND (reference sequence). The CDR3 nucleotides read TGTGCCAGTAAAGTTATTCGGGGTTCAACTAATGAAAAACTGTTTTTT. Its protein product is CASKVIRGSTNEKLFF.

The chain has TRBV5-1 and TRBJ2-7, with TRBD1 matching over 11 bases. CDR1 and CDR2 from the germline V gene are SGHRS and YFSETQ. This CDR3 contains 18 residues. V lost 3 bases to trimming and J lost 3 bases; unmatched junction nucleotides: 14. Written as DNA, the CDR3 is TGCGCCAGCAGCTCGCCGCGGACAGGGGGCGCATTATTCTACGAGCAGTACTTC. This codes for CASSSPRTGGALFYEQYF.

V usage is TRBV12-5 and J usage is TRBJ2-1, with TRBD2 identical over 14 bases. V lost 5 bases, J lost 8 bases, and 8 bases stayed unmatched. CDR1 LGHNT and CDR2 FRNRAP come from the germline V gene. The CDR3 has 16 amino acids. The CDR3 region has the DNA TGTGCTAGTGGTGCGACTAGCGGGGGGGCTCTCGATGAGCAGTTCTTC. It translates to CASGATSGGALDEQFF.

This clone was seen more than once but under ten times. V gene TRBV18 combines with J gene TRBJ2-7; 7 positions agree with TRBD2. J was trimmed by 0 bases and V by 8 bases; bases with no gene match: 10. CDR3 length: 15 amino acids. Germline V CDR1 and CDR2: KGHSH, LQKENI. CDR3 bases: TGTGCCAGCAAGCTTGGGAGGGAAGCCTCCTACGAGCAGTACTTC. This codes for CASKLGREASYEQYF.

The V call is TRBV10-3, the J call TRBJ2-7; D perhaps matches TRBD2 (5 bases). Germline V gives CDR1 ENHRY, CDR2 SYGVKD. The CDR3 runs to 12 residues. V lost 5 bases, J lost 6 bases, and 11 bases lay in between. The CDR3: CAISWTGVEQYF. The CDR3, as DNA: TGTGCCATCAGTTGGACCGGGGTCGAGCAGTACTTC.

This clone was seen a single time. This chain uses TRBV6-1 with TRBJ2-7; tentative D call: TRBD1 (5 bases). V gave up 5 bases and J gave up 3 bases, with 11 bases separating them. The CDR3 totals 13 residues. The germline V gene encodes CDR1 MNHNS and CDR2 SASEGT. CDR3: CASSYWGGYEQYF. CDR3 nucleotide sequence: TGTGCCAGCAGTTATTGGGGCGGCTACGAGCAGTACTTC.

The chain links TRBV5-1 to TRBJ1-1; 7 bases are a match to TRBD1. The ends lost 4 bases at V and 6 bases at J; junction bases unmatched: 12. Germline CDR1 is SGHRS and CDR2 is YFSETQ. This CDR3 is built from 15 residues. CDR3 sequence reads: CASSREGARGSEAFF. The CDR3 region has the DNA TGCGCCAGCAGCCGCGAGGGGGCGCGAGGTTCTGAAGCTTTCTTT.

The V gene is TRBV5-1, the J gene TRBJ2-5; 10 bases agree with TRBD2. V lost 4 bases to trimming and J lost 0 bases; unmatched junction nucleotides: 3. This CDR3 region has 15 residues. The germline gives CDR1 SGHRS, CDR2 YFSETQ. The CDR3 DNA is TGCGCCAGCAGCACCGGGACTAGCGACCAAGAGACCCAGTACTTC. Its translation is CASSTGTSDQETQYF.

The chain links TRBV18 to TRBJ2-3; 9 bases are shared with TRBD1. V lost 3 bases, J lost 4 bases, and 8 bases stayed unmatched. The CDR3 extends over 16 amino acids. Germline V gives CDR1 KGHSH, CDR2 LQKENI. The CDR3, as DNA: TGTGCCAGCTCACCTAGGGGACAGGGTCGTCCAGATACGCAGTATTTT. Protein sequence: CASSPRGQGRPDTQYF.

This sequence joins TRBV5-1 and TRBJ2-5, with TRBD2 identical over 9 bases. Germline assignment: CDR1 SGHRS and CDR2 YFSETQ. The CDR3 covers 16 residues. Losses at the gene ends were 4 bases for V and 5 bases for J; bases not matched to a gene: 12. In nucleotides, the CDR3 is TGCGCCAGCAGCGCCGAGCGGGGGGCTTTGAGGGAGACCCAGTACTTC. Protein sequence: CASSAERGALRETQYF.

This clone was seen only a few times. The rearrangement uses TRBV14 and TRBJ2-7; 9 bases map to TRBD1. This CDR3 comprises 14 residues. The V gene end was trimmed by 4 bases and the J gene end by 5 bases; junction bases not matched to a gene: 6. The germline gives CDR1 SGHDN, CDR2 FVKESK. The CDR3 loop is CASSRWDRAHEQYF. The CDR3 region has the DNA TGTGCCAGCAGCCGATGGGACAGGGCCCACGAGCAGTACTTC.